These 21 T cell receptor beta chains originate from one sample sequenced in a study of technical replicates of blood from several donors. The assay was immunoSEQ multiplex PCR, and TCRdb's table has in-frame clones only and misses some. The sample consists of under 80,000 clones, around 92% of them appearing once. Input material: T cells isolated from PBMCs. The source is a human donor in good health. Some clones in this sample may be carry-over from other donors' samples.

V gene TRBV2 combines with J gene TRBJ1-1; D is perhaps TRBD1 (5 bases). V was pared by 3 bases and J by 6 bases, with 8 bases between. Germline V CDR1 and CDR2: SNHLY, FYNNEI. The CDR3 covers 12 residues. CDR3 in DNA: TGTGCCAGCAGTGACAGGGTCGCTGAAGCTTTCTTT. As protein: CASSDRVAEAFF.

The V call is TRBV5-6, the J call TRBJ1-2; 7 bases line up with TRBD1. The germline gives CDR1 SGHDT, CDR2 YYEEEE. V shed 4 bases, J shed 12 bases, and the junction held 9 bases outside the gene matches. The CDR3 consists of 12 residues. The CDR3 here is CASSPRTGSDTF. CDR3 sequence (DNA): TGTGCCAGCAGCCCAAGGACAGGTTCAGACACCTTC.

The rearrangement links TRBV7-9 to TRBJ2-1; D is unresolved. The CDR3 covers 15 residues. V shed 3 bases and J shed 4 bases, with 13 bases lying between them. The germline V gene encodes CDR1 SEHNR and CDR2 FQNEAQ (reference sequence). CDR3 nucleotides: TGTGCCAGCAGCTTCCCTGTGGGCAAATACAATGAGCAGTTCTTC. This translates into CASSFPVGKYNEQFF.

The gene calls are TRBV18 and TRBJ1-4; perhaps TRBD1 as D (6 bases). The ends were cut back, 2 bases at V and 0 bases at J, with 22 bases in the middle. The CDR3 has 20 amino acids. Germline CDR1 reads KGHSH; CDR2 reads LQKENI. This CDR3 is CASSPSLYGQSMSTNEKLFF. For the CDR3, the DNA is TGTGCCAGCTCACCATCCCTCTATGGACAGAGCATGTCAACTAATGAAAAACTGTTTTTT. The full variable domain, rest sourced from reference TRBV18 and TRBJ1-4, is NAGVMQNPRHLVRRRGQEARLRCSPMKGHSHVYWYRQLPEEGLKFMVYLQKENIIDESGMPKERFSAEFPKEGPSILRIQQVVRGDSAAYFCASSPSLYGQSMSTNEKLFFGSGTQLSVL.

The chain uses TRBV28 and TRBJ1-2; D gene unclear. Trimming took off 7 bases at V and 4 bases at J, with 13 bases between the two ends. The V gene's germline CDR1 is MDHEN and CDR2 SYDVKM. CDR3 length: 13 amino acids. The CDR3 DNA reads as TGTGCCAGCACCACTTCTCTCCTCTATGGCTACACCTTC. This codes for CASTTSLLYGYTF.

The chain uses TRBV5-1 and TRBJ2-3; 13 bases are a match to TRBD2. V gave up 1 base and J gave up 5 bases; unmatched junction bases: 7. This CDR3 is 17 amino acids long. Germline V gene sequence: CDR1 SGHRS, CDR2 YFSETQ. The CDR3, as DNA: TGCGCCAGCAGCTTGCCCGGACTAGCGGGGGTAGGAGATACGCAGTATTTT. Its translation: CASSLPGLAGVGDTQYF. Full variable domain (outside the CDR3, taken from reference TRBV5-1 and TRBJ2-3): KAGVTQTPRYLIKTRGQQVTLSCSPISGHRSVSWYQQTPGQGLQFLFEYFSETQRNKGNFPGRFSGRQFSNSRSEMNVSTLELGDSALYLCASSLPGLAGVGDTQYFGPGTRLTVL.

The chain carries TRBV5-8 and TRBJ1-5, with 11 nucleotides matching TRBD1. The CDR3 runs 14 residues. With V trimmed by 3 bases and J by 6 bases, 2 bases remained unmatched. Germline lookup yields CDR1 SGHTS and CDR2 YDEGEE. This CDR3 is CASSYGTGGQPQHF. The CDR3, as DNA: TGTGCCAGCAGCTACGGGACAGGGGGTCAGCCCCAGCATTTT.

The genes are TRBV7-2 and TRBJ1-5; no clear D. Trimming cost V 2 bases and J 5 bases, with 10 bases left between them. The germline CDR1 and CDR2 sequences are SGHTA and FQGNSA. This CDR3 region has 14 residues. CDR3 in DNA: TGTGCCAGCAGCTTAAACAGAGGGCATCAGCCCCAGCATTTT. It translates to CASSLNRGHQPQHF.

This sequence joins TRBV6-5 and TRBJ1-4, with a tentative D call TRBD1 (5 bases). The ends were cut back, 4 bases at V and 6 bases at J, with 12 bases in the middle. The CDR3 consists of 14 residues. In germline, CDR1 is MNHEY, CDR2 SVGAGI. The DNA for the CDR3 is TGTGCCAGCAGTTTCCTGGACACGGATGAAAAACTGTTTTTT. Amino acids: CASSFLDTDEKLFF.

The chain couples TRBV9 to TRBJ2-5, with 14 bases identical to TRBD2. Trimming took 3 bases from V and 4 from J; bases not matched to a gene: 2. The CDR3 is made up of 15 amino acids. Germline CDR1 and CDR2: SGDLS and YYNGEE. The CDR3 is CASSGGTSGRETQYF. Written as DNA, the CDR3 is TGTGCCAGCAGCGGCGGGACTAGCGGGAGAGAGACCCAGTACTTC.

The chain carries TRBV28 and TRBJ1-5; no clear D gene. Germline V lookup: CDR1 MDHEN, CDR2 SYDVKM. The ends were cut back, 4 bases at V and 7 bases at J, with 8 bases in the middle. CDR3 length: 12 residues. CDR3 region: CASSSLAQPQHF. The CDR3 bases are TGTGCCAGCAGTTCCCTAGCCCAGCCCCAGCATTTT.

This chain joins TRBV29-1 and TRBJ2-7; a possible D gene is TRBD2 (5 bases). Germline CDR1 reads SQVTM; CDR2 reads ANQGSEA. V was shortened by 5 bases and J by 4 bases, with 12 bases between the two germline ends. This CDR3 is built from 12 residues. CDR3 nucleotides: TGCAGCGTTAAGGTGAGGGAGTACGAGCAGTACTTC. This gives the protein CSVKVREYEQYF.

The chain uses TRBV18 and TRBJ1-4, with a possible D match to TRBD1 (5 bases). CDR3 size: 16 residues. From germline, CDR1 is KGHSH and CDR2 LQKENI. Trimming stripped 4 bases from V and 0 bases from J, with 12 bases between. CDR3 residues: CASSQSSGTTNEKLFF. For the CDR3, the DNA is TGTGCCAGCTCACAGTCTTCAGGGACAACTAATGAAAAACTGTTTTTT.

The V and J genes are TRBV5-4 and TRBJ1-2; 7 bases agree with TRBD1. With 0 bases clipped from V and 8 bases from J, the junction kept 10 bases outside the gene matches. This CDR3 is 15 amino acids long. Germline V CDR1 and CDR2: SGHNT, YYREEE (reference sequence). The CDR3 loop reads CASSLEGAGVRGYTF. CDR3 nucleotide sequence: TGTGCCAGCAGCTTGGAGGGGGCAGGGGTAAGAGGCTACACCTTC.

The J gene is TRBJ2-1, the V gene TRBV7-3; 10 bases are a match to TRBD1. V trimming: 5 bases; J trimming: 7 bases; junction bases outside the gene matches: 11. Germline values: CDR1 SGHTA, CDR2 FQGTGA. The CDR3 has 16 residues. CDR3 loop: CASSPRGTGAANEQFF. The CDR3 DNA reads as TGTGCCAGCAGCCCCAGGGGGACAGGGGCGGCTAATGAGCAGTTCTTC.

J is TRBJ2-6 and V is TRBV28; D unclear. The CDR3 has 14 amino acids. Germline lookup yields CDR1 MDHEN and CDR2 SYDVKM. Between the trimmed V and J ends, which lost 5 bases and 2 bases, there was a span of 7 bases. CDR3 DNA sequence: TGTGCCAGCAGTGGCTTAACTGGGGCCAACGTCCTGACTTTC. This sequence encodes CASSGLTGANVLTF.

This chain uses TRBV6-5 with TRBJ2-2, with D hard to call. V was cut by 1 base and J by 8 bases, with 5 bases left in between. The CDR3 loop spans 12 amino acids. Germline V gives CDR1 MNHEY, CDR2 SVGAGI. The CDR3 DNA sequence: TGTGCCAGCAGTTACTTCGCGGGGGAGCTGTTTTTT. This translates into CASSYFAGELFF.

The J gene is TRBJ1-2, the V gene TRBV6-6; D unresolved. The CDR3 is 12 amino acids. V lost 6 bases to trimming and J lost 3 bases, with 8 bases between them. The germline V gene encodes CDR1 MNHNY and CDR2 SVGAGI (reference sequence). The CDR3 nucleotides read TGTGCCAGCAGCCTCCGGGACTATGGCTACACCTTC. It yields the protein CASSLRDYGYTF.

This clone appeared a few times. In DNA form, the CDR3 reads TGCGCCAGCAGCTTTGGCAGGGGGCAGGGCACTGAAGCTTTCTTT. Protein sequence: CASSFGRGQGTEAFF. The chain joins TRBV5-1 to TRBJ1-1; 8 bases are shared with TRBD1. The CDR3 sequence is 15 residues long. CDR1 SGHRS and CDR2 YFSETQ come from the germline V gene. The V and J ends lost 2 bases and 4 bases, in that order; junction bases with no gene match: 7.

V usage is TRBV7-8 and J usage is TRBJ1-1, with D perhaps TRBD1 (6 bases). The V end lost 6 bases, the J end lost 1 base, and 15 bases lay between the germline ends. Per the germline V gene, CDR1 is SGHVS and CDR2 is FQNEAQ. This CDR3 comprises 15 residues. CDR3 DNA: TGTGCCAGCAGACGAGACCGGACAGAGAACACTGAAGCTTTCTTT. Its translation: CASRRDRTENTEAFF.

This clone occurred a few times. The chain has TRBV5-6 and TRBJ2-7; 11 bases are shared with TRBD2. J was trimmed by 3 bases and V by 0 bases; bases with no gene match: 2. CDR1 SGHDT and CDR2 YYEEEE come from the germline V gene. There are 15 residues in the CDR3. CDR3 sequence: CASSLGLAGGYEQYF. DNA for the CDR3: TGTGCCAGCAGCTTGGGGCTAGCGGGAGGCTACGAGCAGTACTTC.